This T cell receptor beta chain is from a study of T cell repertoires in cytomegalovirus infection. One entry per CDR3 protein results from TCRdb running MiXCR on the reads. The sample consists of around 900,000 distinct CDR3 sequences, approximately 31% of them appearing once. Comment on this clonotype: Its matching antigen is unknown.

The V end lost 5 bases, the J end lost 3 bases, and 14 bases lay between the germline ends. CDR1 is SGHTA and CDR2 is FQGNSA in the germline V gene. The CDR3 covers 14 residues. The specimen was cultured CD8+ T cells from PBMCs, collected from culture after CMV antigen stimulation. The receptor was isolated from a human donor in good health (CMV status not recorded). Some clones in this sample may be carry-over from other donors' samples. The chain couples TRBV7-2 to TRBJ2-7; tentatively, D is TRBD1 (6 bases). The CDR3 bases are TGTGCCAGCAGCGCAGGGACACGGGTCTACGAGCAGTACTTC. Translation: CASSAGTRVYEQYF. The whole variable domain, filled in from reference TRBV7-2 and TRBJ2-7, reads GAGVSQSPSNKVTEKGKDVELRCDPISGHTALYWYRQSLGQGLEFLIYFQGNSAPDKSGLPSDRFSAERTGGSVSTLTIQRTQQEDSAVYLCASSAGTRVYEQYFGPGTRLTVT.